This T cell receptor (beta chain) originates from a study of response to subunit inactivated influenza vaccine. MiXCR was run by TCRdb on the RT-PCR reads, yielding one entry per CDR3 protein. The table lists more than 500,000 distinct CDR3 sequences, around 10% of them singletons, with roughly 11% in the top ten. This clonotype appeared many times. In germline, CDR1 is MNHEY, CDR2 SVGAGI. Deletions cut 2 bases from V and 0 bases from J, with 13 bases between. CDR3 length: 17 residues. Separately, the same data were catalogued under a study of T cells expressing NK-cell markers. Turning to that study: 5'RACE template switching built TCR beta cDNA with unique molecular identifiers. The sequencing cohort of eight donors included seven HCMV-seropositive individuals and one seronegative individual. The study found dominant NKG2C+ clonotypes at 1.0-7.0% of CD8+ T cells in six donors.

The sequenced sample was PBMCs from blood, obtained on the day of vaccination. The chain carries TRBV6-5 and TRBJ2-2; D gene ambiguous. This receptor was identified in a man in his fifties or sixties who received an inactivated influenza vaccine. DNA for the CDR3: TGTGCCAGCAGTTACGGGTTAAAGGAAGCGAACACCGGGGAGCTGTTTTTT. Translating gives CASSYGLKEANTGELFF.